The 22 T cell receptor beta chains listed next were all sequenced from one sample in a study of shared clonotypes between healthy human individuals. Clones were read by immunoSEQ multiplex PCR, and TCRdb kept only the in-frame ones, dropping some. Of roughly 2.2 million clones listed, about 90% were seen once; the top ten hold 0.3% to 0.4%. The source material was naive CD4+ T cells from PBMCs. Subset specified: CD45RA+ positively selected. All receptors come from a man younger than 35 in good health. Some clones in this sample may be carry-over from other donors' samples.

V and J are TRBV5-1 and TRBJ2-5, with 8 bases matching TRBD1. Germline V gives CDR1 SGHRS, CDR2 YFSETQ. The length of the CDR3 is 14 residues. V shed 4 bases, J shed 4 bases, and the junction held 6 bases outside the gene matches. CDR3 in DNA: TGCGCCAGCAGCCAGCAGGGGGCTCGAGAGACCCAGTACTTC. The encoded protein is CASSQQGARETQYF. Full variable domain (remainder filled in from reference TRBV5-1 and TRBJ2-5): KAGVTQTPRYLIKTRGQQVTLSCSPISGHRSVSWYQQTPGQGLQFLFEYFSETQRNKGNFPGRFSGRQFSNSRSEMNVSTLELGDSALYLCASSQQGARETQYFGPGTRLLVL.

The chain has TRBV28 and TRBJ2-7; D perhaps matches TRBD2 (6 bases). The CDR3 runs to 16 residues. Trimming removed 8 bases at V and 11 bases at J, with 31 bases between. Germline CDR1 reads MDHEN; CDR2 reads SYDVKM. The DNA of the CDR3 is TGTGCCAGCCGACCTTCGGAACTGCCCGGGGACTTAAAGGAGTACTTC. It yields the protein CASRPSELPGDLKEYF.

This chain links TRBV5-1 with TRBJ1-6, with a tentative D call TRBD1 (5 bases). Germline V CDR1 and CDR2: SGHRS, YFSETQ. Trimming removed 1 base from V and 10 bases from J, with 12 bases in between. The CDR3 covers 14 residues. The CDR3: CASSLFDSSSPLHF. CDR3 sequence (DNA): TGCGCCAGCAGCTTGTTTGACAGTAGCTCACCCCTCCACTTT.

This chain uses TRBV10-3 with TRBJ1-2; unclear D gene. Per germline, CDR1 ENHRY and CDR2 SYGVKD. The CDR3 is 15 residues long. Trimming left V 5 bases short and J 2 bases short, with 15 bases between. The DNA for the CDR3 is TGTGCCATCAGTTGGGTTGAGGGAAACAACTATGGCTACACCTTC. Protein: CAISWVEGNNYGYTF.

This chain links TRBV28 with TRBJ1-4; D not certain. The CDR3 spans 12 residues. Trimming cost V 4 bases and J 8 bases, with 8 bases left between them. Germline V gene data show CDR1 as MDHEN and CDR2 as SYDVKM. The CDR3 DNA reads TGTGCCAGCAGTTATCGGGTGGAAAAACTGTTTTTT. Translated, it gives CASSYRVEKLFF.

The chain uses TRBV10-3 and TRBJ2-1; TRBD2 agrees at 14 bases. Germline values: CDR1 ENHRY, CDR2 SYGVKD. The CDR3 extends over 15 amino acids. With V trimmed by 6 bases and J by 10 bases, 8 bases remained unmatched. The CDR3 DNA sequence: TGTGCCATCAGCCTCGGGACTAGCGGGAGTTACGAGCAGTTCTTC. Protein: CAISLGTSGSYEQFF.

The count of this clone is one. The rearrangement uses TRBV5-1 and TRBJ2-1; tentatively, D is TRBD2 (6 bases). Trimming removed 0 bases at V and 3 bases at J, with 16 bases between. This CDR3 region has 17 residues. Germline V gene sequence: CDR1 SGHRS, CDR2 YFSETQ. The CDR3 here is CASSLGISGEVYNEQFF. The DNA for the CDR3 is TGCGCCAGCAGCTTGGGAATTAGCGGAGAGGTCTACAATGAGCAGTTCTTC.

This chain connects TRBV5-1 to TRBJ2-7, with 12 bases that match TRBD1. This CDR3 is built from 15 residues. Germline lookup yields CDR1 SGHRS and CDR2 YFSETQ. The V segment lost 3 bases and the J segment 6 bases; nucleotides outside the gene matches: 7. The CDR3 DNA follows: TGCGCCAGCAGCTGGGGCGGGACAGGGGGCAGCGAGCAGTACTTC. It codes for CASSWGGTGGSEQYF.

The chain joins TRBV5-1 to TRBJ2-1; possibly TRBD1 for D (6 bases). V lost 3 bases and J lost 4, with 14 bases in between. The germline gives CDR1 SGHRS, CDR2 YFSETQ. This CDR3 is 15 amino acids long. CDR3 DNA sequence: TGCGCCAGCAGCTCAGACAGGTCCGCTTACAATGAGCAGTTCTTC. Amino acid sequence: CASSSDRSAYNEQFF.

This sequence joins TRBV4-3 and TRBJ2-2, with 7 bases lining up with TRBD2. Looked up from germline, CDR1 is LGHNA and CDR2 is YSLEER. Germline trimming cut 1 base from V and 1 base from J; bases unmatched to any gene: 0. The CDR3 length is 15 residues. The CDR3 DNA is TGCGCCAGCAGCCAAGTAGCGGGGAACACCGGGGAGCTGTTTTTT. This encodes CASSQVAGNTGELFF.

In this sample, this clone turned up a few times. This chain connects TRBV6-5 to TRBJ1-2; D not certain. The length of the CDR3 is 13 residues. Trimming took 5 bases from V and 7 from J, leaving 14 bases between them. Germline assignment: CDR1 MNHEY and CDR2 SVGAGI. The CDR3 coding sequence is TGTGCCAGCAGTCGAGGGTGGCAAGGTGGCTACACCTTC. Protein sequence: CASSRGWQGGYTF.

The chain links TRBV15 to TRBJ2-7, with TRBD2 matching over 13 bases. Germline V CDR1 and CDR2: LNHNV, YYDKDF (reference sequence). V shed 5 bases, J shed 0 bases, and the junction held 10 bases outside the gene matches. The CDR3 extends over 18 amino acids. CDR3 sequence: CATSFGLAGVQSSYEQYF. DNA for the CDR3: TGTGCCACCAGCTTCGGACTAGCGGGGGTCCAGAGCTCCTACGAGCAGTACTTC. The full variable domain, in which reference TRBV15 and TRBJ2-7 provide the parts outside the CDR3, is DAMVIQNPRYQVTQFGKPVTLSCSQTLNHNVMYWYQQKSSQAPKLLFHYYDKDFNNEADTPDNFQSRRPNTSFCFLDIRSPGLGDTAMYLCATSFGLAGVQSSYEQYFGPGTRLTVT.

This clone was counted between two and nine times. The CDR3 protein is CASSATTASHTEAFF. CDR3 DNA: TGTGCCAGCAGCGCCACGACAGCTAGTCACACTGAAGCTTTCTTT. The rearrangement links TRBV7-3 to TRBJ1-1; perhaps TRBD1 as D (5 bases). This CDR3 contains 15 residues. V lost 5 bases and J lost 3, with 16 bases in between. Germline lookup yields CDR1 SGHTA and CDR2 FQGTGA.

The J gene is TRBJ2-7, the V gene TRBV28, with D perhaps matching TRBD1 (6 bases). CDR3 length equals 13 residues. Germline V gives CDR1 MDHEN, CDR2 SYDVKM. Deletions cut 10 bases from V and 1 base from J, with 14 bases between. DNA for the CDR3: TGTGCCACCCAAACCCAGGGGTCCTACGAGCAGTACTTC. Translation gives CATQTQGSYEQYF.

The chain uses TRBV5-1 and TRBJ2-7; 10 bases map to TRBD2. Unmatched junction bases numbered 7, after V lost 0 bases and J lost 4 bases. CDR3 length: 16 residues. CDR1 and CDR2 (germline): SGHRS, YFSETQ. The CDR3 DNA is TGCGCCAGCAGCTTGGAGGCTAGCGGGAGAATATACGAGCAGTACTTC. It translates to CASSLEASGRIYEQYF.

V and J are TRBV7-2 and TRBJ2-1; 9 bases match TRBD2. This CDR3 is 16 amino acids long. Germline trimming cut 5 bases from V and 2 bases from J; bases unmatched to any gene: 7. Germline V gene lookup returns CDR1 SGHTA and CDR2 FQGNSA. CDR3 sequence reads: CASSLSGRGTYNEQFF. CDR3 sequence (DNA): TGTGCCAGCAGCCTTAGCGGGAGAGGAACCTACAATGAGCAGTTCTTC.

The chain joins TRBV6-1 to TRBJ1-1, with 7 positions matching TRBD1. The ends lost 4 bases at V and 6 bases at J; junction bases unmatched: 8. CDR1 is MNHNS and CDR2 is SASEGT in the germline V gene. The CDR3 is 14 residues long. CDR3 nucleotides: TGTGCCAGCAGTGTGACAGGGCTAGTTGCTGAAGCTTTCTTT. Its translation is CASSVTGLVAEAFF.

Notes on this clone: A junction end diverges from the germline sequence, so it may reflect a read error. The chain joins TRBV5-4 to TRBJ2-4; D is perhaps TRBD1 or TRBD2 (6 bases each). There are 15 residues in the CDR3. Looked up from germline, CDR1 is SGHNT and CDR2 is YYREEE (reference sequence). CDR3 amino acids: CASSQETPGAGIQYF. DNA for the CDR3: TGCGCCAGCAGCCAAGAGACGCCGGGGGCGGGCATTCAGTACTTC.

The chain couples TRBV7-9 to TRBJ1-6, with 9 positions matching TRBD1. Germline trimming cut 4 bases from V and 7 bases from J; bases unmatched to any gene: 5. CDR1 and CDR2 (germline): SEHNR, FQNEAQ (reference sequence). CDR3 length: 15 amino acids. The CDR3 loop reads CASSYRDRVNSPLHF. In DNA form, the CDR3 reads TGTGCCAGCAGCTACCGGGACAGGGTGAATTCACCCCTCCACTTT.

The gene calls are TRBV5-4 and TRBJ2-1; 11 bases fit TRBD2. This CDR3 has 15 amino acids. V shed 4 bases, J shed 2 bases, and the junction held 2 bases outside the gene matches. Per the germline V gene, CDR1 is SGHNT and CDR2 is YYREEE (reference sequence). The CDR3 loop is CASSQTSGAYNEQFF. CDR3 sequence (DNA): TGTGCCAGCAGCCAGACTAGCGGGGCCTACAATGAGCAGTTCTTC.

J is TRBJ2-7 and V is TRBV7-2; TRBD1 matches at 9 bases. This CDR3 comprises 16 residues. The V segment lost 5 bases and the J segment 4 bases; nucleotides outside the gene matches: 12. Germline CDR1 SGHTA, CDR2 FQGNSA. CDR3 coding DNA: TGTGCCAGCAGCATCGCGACAGGGGGTTCGAGGTACGAGCAGTACTTC. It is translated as CASSIATGGSRYEQYF.

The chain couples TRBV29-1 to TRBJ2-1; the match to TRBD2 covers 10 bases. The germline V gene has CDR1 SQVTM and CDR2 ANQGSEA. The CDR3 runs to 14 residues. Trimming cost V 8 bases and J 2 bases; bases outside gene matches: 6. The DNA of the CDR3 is TGCAGCATGGAGCGGGAGGGCCCCTACAATGAGCAGTTCTTC. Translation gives CSMEREGPYNEQFF.